The source of this T cell receptor (beta chain) is a study of cytomegalovirus exposure and HLA in healthy donors. Sequencing used immunoSEQ multiplex PCR; TCRdb keeps in-frame clones, though not all of them. The table lists hundreds of thousands of clones, roughly 80% of them singletons. Germline-derived CDR1 and CDR2 are LNHNV and YYDKDF (reference sequence). The V and J ends lost 1 base and 5 bases respectively, with 15 bases between them. This CDR3 has 15 residues. The clonotype comes from a woman younger than 30 in good health and CMV-seronegative. The chain has TRBV15 and TRBJ2-7; D call uncertain. The source material was PBMCs. CDR3 bases: TGTGCCACCAGCAGAGTGTCTGTCCGGTATAACGAGCAGTACTTC. Translation: CATSRVSVRYNEQYF.